This TCR beta chain originates from a study of T cells in localized non-small cell lung cancer. This clone is a singleton in its sample. The antigen remains unidentified. Germline and junction disagree at one end, which may indicate a read error. The data were produced by immunoSEQ multiplex PCR, yet TCRdb's version contains in-frame clones alone and is incomplete. The table shows about 72,000 clones, with approximately 88% occurring only once. Findings and caveats of the study: In uninvolved adjacent lung, T cell clonality reached its highest value, exceeding tumor. Sequencing was restricted to one tumor region; therefore, heterogeneity remains possible. Within adjacent lung there appeared a median approximately 58 of the top 100 tumor clones. With higher T cell density in blood came longer overall survival.

Source: peripheral blood, taken before any cancer treatment. This sequence originates from a female donor over 55 with stage I lung adenocarcinoma.

The CDR3 loop reads CASSLAESYNEQFF. CDR3 DNA sequence: TGTGCCAGCAGCCTAGCGGAAAGCTACAATGAGCAGTTCTTC. The chain uses TRBV7-2 and TRBJ2-1; 7 bases are a match to TRBD2. This CDR3 is built from 14 residues. Germline CDR1 SGHTA, CDR2 FQGNSA. Full variable domain (remainder filled in from reference TRBV7-2 and TRBJ2-1): GAGVSQSPSNKVTEKGKDVELRCDPISGHTALYWYRQSLGQGLEFLIYFQGNSAPDKSGLPSDRFSAERTGGSVSTLTIQRTQQEDSAVYLCASSLAESYNEQFFGPGTRLTVL.